This record looks at one T cell receptor beta chain sequence and its context. What it binds is unknown. Donors ranged from roughly 6 to 90 years old and were healthy Caucasians in Russia. This sample was taken from a study of blood T cells in healthy people across ages. A J-beta primer mix and a sample-barcoded 5' primer were used in a second PCR of about 7 to 11 cycles. Tagging of each cDNA molecule was performed by a template-switch adaptor with 12 random nucleotides. TCRdb fed the 5' RACE reads into MiXCR, producing one record per CDR3 protein. The sample consists of about 800,000 distinct CDR3 sequences, roughly 64% of them appearing once. CDR3 length equals 11 residues. Trimming pared 7 bases from V and 7 bases from J, leaving 8 bases between. Notes on the study in general: Donor CMV status was unknown, possibly confounding expanded clonotype changes.

The sequence derives from a man younger than 45 in good health. V gene TRBV12-3 or TRBV12-4 combines with J gene TRBJ2-1; no definite D call. The material sequenced was blood. DNA for the CDR3: TGTGCCAGCACTTATGCGAATGAGCAGTTCTTC. This sequence encodes CASTYANEQFF.